What follows are 21 T cell receptor beta chains derived from one specimen sequenced in a study of blood T cell repertoires in COVID-19. The assay was immunoSEQ multiplex PCR, and TCRdb's table has in-frame clones only and misses some. The sample consists of about 120,000 clones, around 79% of them appearing once. Sequenced input: peripheral blood. These receptors all stem from a man aged 50 or older with acute or convalescent COVID-19.

V usage is TRBV7-6 and J usage is TRBJ2-1; TRBD2 agrees at 10 bases. V shed 5 bases and J 7 bases; nucleotides not matched to a gene: 8. The germline V gene encodes CDR1 SGHVS and CDR2 FNYEAQ. This CDR3 spans 15 amino acids. Written as DNA, the CDR3 is TGTGCCAGCAGCCGAGCGGGGGGGCCAGGGAATGAGCAGTTCTTC. The encoded protein is CASSRAGGPGNEQFF.

Remarks on this clone: At the DNA level, this CDR3 is encoded by other sequences in the same sample as well. V usage is TRBV7-9 and J usage is TRBJ1-5; 12 bases line up with TRBD1. CDR3 length equals 17 residues. V lost 5 bases to trimming and J lost 1 base; unmatched junction nucleotides: 6. Germline V CDR1 and CDR2: SEHNR, FQNEAQ (reference sequence). The CDR3 nucleotides read TGTGCCAGCAGCCCGGGGACAGGGGGCTACAGCAATCAGCCCCAGCATTTT. It translates to CASSPGTGGYSNQPQHF.

J is TRBJ1-3 and V is TRBV5-8; D possibly corresponds to TRBD1 (5 bases). Trimming took 4 bases from V and 0 from J, leaving 11 bases between them. The CDR3 is 15 residues long. The germline CDR1 and CDR2 sequences are SGHTS and YDEGEE. The CDR3 sequence: CASSPDSRSGNTIYF. The DNA for the CDR3 is TGTGCCAGCAGCCCAGACAGCCGCTCTGGAAACACCATATATTTT.

The V call is TRBV2, the J call TRBJ1-4, with 12 bases aligning to TRBD1. The CDR3 is 17 residues long. Germline CDR1 reads SNHLY; CDR2 reads FYNNEI. Germline trimming cut 8 bases from V and 7 bases from J; bases unmatched to any gene: 14. In DNA, the CDR3 is TGTGCCAGCCTTGCTCCCGGGACAGGGGGCGCGGGTGAAAAACTGTTTTTT. Protein: CASLAPGTGGAGEKLFF.

The chain combines TRBV5-1 with TRBJ2-5; TRBD1 aligns across 10 bases. The ends lost 3 bases at V and 5 bases at J; junction bases unmatched: 7. The germline V gene encodes CDR1 SGHRS and CDR2 YFSETQ. This CDR3 is built from 15 residues. CDR3 residues: CASSSRDRGGETQYF. DNA of the CDR3: TGCGCCAGCAGCTCCCGGGACAGGGGAGGCGAGACCCAGTACTTC.

This chain connects TRBV4-2 to TRBJ2-1; 8 bases are a match to TRBD1. With V trimmed by 7 bases and J by 7 bases, 12 bases remained unmatched. CDR3 length: 15 residues. Germline V CDR1 and CDR2: LGHNA, YNFKEQ. This CDR3 reads CASTISDRGRNEQFF. The CDR3 DNA follows: TGTGCCAGCACTATCTCAGACAGGGGTAGAAATGAGCAGTTCTTC.

The J gene is TRBJ2-5, the V gene TRBV11-2, with a weak D call TRBD2 (5 bases). From germline, CDR1 is SGHAT and CDR2 FQNNGV. The CDR3 consists of 12 residues. The V gene lost 5 bases and the J gene lost 5 bases, with 9 bases spanning the gap. CDR3 in amino acids: CASSEGWETQYF. CDR3 nucleotides: TGTGCCAGCAGCGAGGGTTGGGAGACCCAGTACTTC.

J is TRBJ1-1 and V is TRBV14; possible D gene TRBD1, 6 bases. CDR1 is SGHDN, CDR2 FVKESK, per germline. This CDR3 has 13 amino acids. V lost 1 base, J lost 4 bases, and 7 bases lay in between. CDR3 in amino acids: CASSQGGPTEAFF. CDR3 coding DNA: TGTGCCAGCAGCCAAGGGGGGCCCACTGAAGCTTTCTTT.

This clone was seen a few times. V gene TRBV4-1 combines with J gene TRBJ1-6; perhaps TRBD1 as D (6 bases). The germline V and J ends were trimmed by 6 bases and 6 bases, with 21 bases remaining between them. CDR3 length: 17 amino acids. Germline V gives CDR1 MGHRA, CDR2 YSYEKL. DNA of the CDR3: TGCGCCAGCAGTCGCGTTACAACAGGGCGCCTTAATTCACCCCTCCACTTT. This gives the protein CASSRVTTGRLNSPLHF.

The chain is built from TRBV19 and TRBJ1-5, with 7 bases that match TRBD1. The junction had 9 bases not matched to a gene; V was cut back by 7 bases and J by 3 bases. Germline V gives CDR1 LNHDA, CDR2 SQIVND (reference sequence). The CDR3 runs 15 residues. The CDR3 nucleotides are TGTGCCAGTATTCCTGGGACAGTGACCAATCAGCCCCAGCATTTT. Encoded protein: CASIPGTVTNQPQHF.

The rearrangement joins TRBV5-4 to TRBJ2-5; possible D gene TRBD1, 6 bases. This CDR3 is 14 amino acids long. The germline V gene has CDR1 SGHNT and CDR2 YYREEE (reference sequence). Trimming stripped 3 bases from V and 2 bases from J, with 11 bases between. The CDR3 protein is CASSWMGQQETQYF. DNA of the CDR3: TGTGCCAGCAGCTGGATGGGACAACAAGAGACCCAGTACTTC.

In its sample, this clone was seen a few times. The chain uses TRBV4-1 and TRBJ1-2; D possibly corresponds to TRBD1 (6 bases). Trimming left V 4 bases short and J 5 bases short, with 17 bases between. This CDR3 comprises 15 residues. Looked up from germline, CDR1 is MGHRA and CDR2 is YSYEKL. The CDR3 reads CASSLVPGQPYGYTF. CDR3 bases: TGCGCCAGCAGCCTTGTACCTGGACAGCCATATGGCTACACCTTC.

This clone appeared a few times. The J gene is TRBJ2-7, the V gene TRBV7-8; 12 bases agree with TRBD2. CDR1 SGHVS and CDR2 FQNEAQ come from the germline V gene. Losses at the gene ends were 5 bases for V and 6 bases for J; bases not matched to a gene: 8. The CDR3 covers 15 residues. CDR3 sequence (DNA): TGTGCCAGCAGCCGAGGACTAGCGGGGTGGAGCGAGCAGTACTTC. It codes for CASSRGLAGWSEQYF.

This clone has just a few counts. The V gene is TRBV6-5, the J gene TRBJ1-3, with unresolved D. Trimming removed 0 bases from V and 2 bases from J, with 11 bases in between. Germline CDR1 reads MNHEY; CDR2 reads SVGAGI. CDR3 size: 16 residues. The CDR3 region has the DNA TGTGCCAGCAGTTACTCGAGGGCAGTTCCTGGAAACACCATATATTTT. The encoded protein is CASSYSRAVPGNTIYF.

The chain recombines TRBV2 with TRBJ1-2, with 7 bases that match TRBD1. The CDR3 sequence is 14 residues long. With 6 bases clipped from V and 0 bases from J, the junction kept 4 bases outside the gene matches. Looked up from germline, CDR1 is SNHLY and CDR2 is FYNNEI. CDR3 in DNA: TGTGCCAGCAGGGCAGGGGGTACTAACTATGGCTACACCTTC. Translation gives CASRAGGTNYGYTF.

The chain recombines TRBV27 with TRBJ1-2; 7 bases line up with TRBD1. V lost 5 bases to trimming and J lost 5 bases; unmatched junction nucleotides: 2. The CDR3 is 12 amino acids. Germline V lookup: CDR1 MNHEY, CDR2 SMNVEV (reference sequence). The CDR3 reads CASSTGAYGYTF. The CDR3 bases are TGTGCCAGCAGTACAGGGGCTTATGGCTACACCTTC.

This sequence joins TRBV6-6 and TRBJ2-7, with 7 bases that match TRBD1. After removal of 3 bases from V and 2 bases from J, the junction contained 10 bases not matched to a gene. CDR1 and CDR2 from the germline V gene are MNHNY and SVGAGI (reference sequence). The CDR3 loop spans 16 amino acids. Written as DNA, the CDR3 is TGTGCCAGCAGTTATAGGCGCCGGGACAGAGCCTACGAGCAGTACTTC. Protein sequence: CASSYRRRDRAYEQYF.

Comments on this clone: Other DNA sequences within the sample encode an identical CDR3. V is TRBV18 and J is TRBJ2-5; a weak D match, TRBD1 (6 bases). V shed 3 bases and J shed 5 bases, with 10 bases lying between them. Germline loops: CDR1 KGHSH, CDR2 LQKENI. There are 13 residues in the CDR3. CDR3 bases: TGTGCCAGCTCACCGGGGCAGGGGGAGACCCAGTACTTC. Translated: CASSPGQGETQYF.

CDR3: CASRGTGSPQHF. CDR3 nucleotide sequence: TGTGCCAGTAGGGGGACAGGCTCGCCCCAGCATTTT. This sequence joins TRBV19 and TRBJ1-5, with 8 positions matching TRBD1. Germline V lookup: CDR1 LNHDA, CDR2 SQIVND (reference sequence). V dropped 6 bases and J dropped 9; count of bases not matched to a gene: 4. The CDR3 extends over 12 amino acids.

The V call is TRBV6-6, the J call TRBJ2-1; 7 bases match TRBD1. V was clipped by 5 bases and J by 0 bases; unmatched bases: 10. The CDR3 contains 17 residues. Per germline, CDR1 MNHNY and CDR2 SVGAGI (reference sequence). CDR3 sequence: CASSHLGQENSYNEQFF. CDR3 nucleotide sequence: TGTGCCAGCAGTCACCTTGGACAGGAAAACTCCTACAATGAGCAGTTCTTC.

The chain is built from TRBV6-5 and TRBJ1-2, with TRBD1 matching over 7 bases. J gave up 3 bases and V 8 bases, and 12 bases lay outside the gene matches. There are 15 residues in the CDR3. Looked up from germline, CDR1 is MNHEY and CDR2 is SVGAGI. The CDR3 sequence: CASLIRQGLDYGYTF. The CDR3 DNA follows: TGTGCCAGCCTTATACGACAGGGTCTAGACTATGGCTACACCTTC.